This is a list of T cell receptor beta chains from one sample in a study of blood T cell repertoires in COVID-19. The assay was immunoSEQ multiplex PCR, and TCRdb's table has in-frame clones only and misses some. Among 250,000 to 300,000 clones, roughly nine tenths were seen once, and the ten largest hold roughly 2.1%. The sequenced sample was peripheral blood. All receptors come from a man aged 45-60 years with acute or convalescent COVID-19. Each CDR3 is given without its conserved first and last residue.

TRBV2	11	TRBJ1-2	ASSGDGGNGYT
TRBV24-1	11	TRBJ2-1	ATGRTGGSEQF
TRBV2	14	TRBJ2-1	ASEGAQATLYNEQF
TRBV21-1	16	TRBJ1-2	ASSKSGNPELPNYGYT
TRBV19	12	TRBJ2-3	ATAGTATTDTQY
TRBV6-2/TRBV6-3	11	TRBJ2-7	ASSYSSSYEQY
TRBV19	10	TRBJ1-1	ASIDPGGMAF
TRBV10-3	12	TRBJ2-4	AISEGPEVYIQY
TRBV27	13	TRBJ2-5	ASSDRGDPKETQY
TRBV18	14	TRBJ1-1	ASSPSGGGVDTEAF
TRBV11-2	13	TRBJ2-5	ASSLTKYARETQY
TRBV9	13	TRBJ2-3	ASSVEGGRTDTQY
TRBV30	13	TRBJ1-6	AWKHRDRTNSPLH
TRBV2	13	TRBJ1-1	ASSEAGGSGTEAF
TRBV7-2	15	TRBJ2-2	ASSLSQRQGYTGELF
TRBV5-5	13	TRBJ1-2	ASSPEAGGFYGYT
TRBV29-1	10	TRBJ2-1	SVSSDGNEQF
TRBV15	12	TRBJ1-2	ATSAQQGNYGYT
TRBV3-1/TRBV3-2	16	TRBJ2-3	ASKAPLGREGRTDTQY
TRBV27	12	TRBJ1-5	ASRGQGGNQPQH
TRBV29-1	10	TRBJ1-5	SAGQGDQPQH
TRBV9	12	TRBJ2-5	ASSSRTEQETQY
TRBV18	12	TRBJ1-4	ASPPGTTNEKLF
TRBV29-1	10	TRBJ1-2	SVRGPYYGYT
TRBV5-1	11	TRBJ2-1	ASSPDISNEQF
TRBV5-4	11	TRBJ2-7	ASSWTEAYEQY
TRBV5-5	14	TRBJ1-4	ASSVSVDRGGEKLF
TRBV19	14	TRBJ2-7	ASQRGGQDGSYEQY
TRBV9	12	TRBJ1-5	ASSEGVRGQPQH
TRBV14	13	TRBJ2-1	ASSLAGSSYNEQF
TRBV5-6	12	TRBJ1-4	ASSLPDRPRELF
TRBV5-6	11	TRBJ1-2	ASSLANNYGYT
TRBV19	13	TRBJ2-5	ASSITWDRVETQY
TRBV5-8	16	TRBJ2-5	ASSLGLAGGPILETQY
TRBV27	12	TRBJ1-1	ASSSRPLGGEAF
TRBV5-6	13	TRBJ1-1	ASARGGAVSTEAF
TRBV11-3	13	TRBJ2-7	ASSPAGDRSYEQY
TRBV29-1	14	TRBJ2-5	SLKERGVITTETQY
TRBV4-1	15	TRBJ1-2	ASSQDSPRTGGLGYT
TRBV10-1	16	TRBJ2-3	ASSEDLRTSGLTDTQY
TRBV4-2	15	TRBJ1-2	ASSRPGAGAASYGYT
TRBV19	15	TRBJ2-3	ASSIEGTGVGTDTQY
TRBV20-1	13	TRBJ2-1	SASISSGIYNEQF
TRBV5-1	11	TRBJ2-7	ASSLEARNEQY